This T cell receptor beta chain was obtained from a study of shared clonotypes between healthy human individuals. Profiled with immunoSEQ multiplex PCR; TCRdb holds only in-frame clones, not every one. The table lists around 650,000 clones, 95% to 97% of them singletons. V dropped 5 bases and J dropped 9; count of bases not matched to a gene: 7. Per germline, CDR1 MDHEN and CDR2 SYDVKM. CDR3 length equals 15 residues. Terminally differentiated effector memory CD45RA+ cells were excluded from the naive CD8 cells, which were CD45RO-negative and positively selected for CCR7. The genes are TRBV28 and TRBJ1-6; 10 bases align to TRBD1. The specimen sequenced was naive CD8+ T cells sorted from blood. The sequence came from a woman in her 30s in good health. The CDR3 spells CASSTRQGAGSPLHF. CDR3 bases: TGTGCCAGCAGTACCCGACAGGGGGCGGGTTCACCCCTCCACTTT.